A selection of T cell receptor beta chains follows, all from one sample in a study of T cells in Graves' hyperthyroidism and ophthalmopathy. One entry per CDR3 protein results from TCRdb running MiXCR on the multiplex PCR reads. Of 600,000 or so distinct CDR3 sequences detected, under 60% appear once; the ten largest clones hold 8.2%. The sample consisted of peripheral blood or thyroid tissue (not recorded which). The receptors originated from a young woman with Graves' hyperthyroidism. The CDR3 runs from the conserved cysteine through the conserved F or W. The D gene is left open where the match is weak. Clone size appears in some rows only: once, few, many, or a class for an expanded clone.

TRBJ1-5,11,TRBV12-3/TRBV12-4,.,.,CASSFRGAQHF,TGTGCCAGCAGTTTCAGAGGGGCCCAGCATTTT
TRBJ2-7,16,TRBV15,TRBD2,.,CATSRGLAGLTGEQYF,TGTGCCACCAGCCGGGGACTAGCGGGGCTTACCGGGGAGCAGTACTTC
TRBJ2-2,14,TRBV6-4,.,many,CASSDSQDTGELFF,TGTGCCAGCAGTGACTCGCAGGACACCGGGGAGCTGTTTTTT
TRBJ2-3,15,TRBV7-9,.,.,CASSLVAIVADTQYF,TGTGCCAGCAGCTTAGTCGCAATTGTCGCAGATACGCAGTATTTT
TRBJ2-2,14,TRBV7-3,.,.,CASSLVRGTGELFF,TGTGCCAGCAGCTTGGTTCGGGGCACCGGGGAGCTGTTTTTT
TRBJ1-3,14,TRBV9,.,.,CASSVVGTGNTIYF,TGTGCCAGCAGCGTAGTTGGGACAGGAAACACCATATATTTT
TRBJ1-6,15,TRBV2,.,.,CASSLFYSGGSPLHF,TGTGCCAGCAGTTTATTCTATTCGGGGGGTTCACCCCTCCACTTT
TRBJ1-4,16,TRBV12-3/TRBV12-4,TRBD1,few,CASSLRDRGLHEKLFF,TGTGCCAGCAGCCTCCGGGACAGGGGGCTTCATGAAAAACTGTTTTTT
TRBJ1-2,14,TRBV7-2,.,.,CASSQSDRYYGYTF,TGTGCCAGCAGCCAGTCTGACAGGTACTATGGCTACACCTTC
TRBJ1-5,15,TRBV7-2,.,many,CASSFGWEGNQPQHF,TGTGCCAGCAGCTTCGGCTGGGAGGGCAATCAGCCCCAGCATTTT
TRBJ2-2,15,TRBV7-6,TRBD2,many,CASSLTGGRTGELFF,TGTGCCAGCAGTTTAACGGGAGGACGAACCGGGGAGCTGTTTTTT
TRBJ1-5,16,TRBV7-9,.,.,CASSLTAGRSNQPQHF,TGTGCCAGCAGCTTAACAGCGGGGCGCAGCAATCAGCCCCAGCATTTT
TRBJ2-5,15,TRBV24-1,TRBD2,many,CATSGNIAGGETQYF,TGTGCCACCAGTGGGAACATAGCGGGAGGTGAGACCCAGTACTTC
TRBJ1-1,13,TRBV10-3,.,.,CATLARYYTEAFF,TGTGCCACTCTCGCCCGGTATTACACTGAAGCTTTCTTT
TRBJ2-7,16,TRBV11-3,TRBD2,.,CASSYGTSGRNYEQYF,TGTGCCAGCAGTTACGGGACTAGCGGGAGGAACTACGAGCAGTACTTC
TRBJ2-2,17,TRBV12-3/TRBV12-4,TRBD2,few,CASSWTSGRAWTGELFF,TGTGCCAGCAGTTGGACTAGCGGGAGGGCGTGGACCGGGGAGCTGTTTTTT
TRBJ2-6,18,TRBV14,TRBD1,once,CASSQQGAGVPGANVLTF,TGTGCCAGCAGCCAACAGGGGGCGGGTGTTCCTGGGGCCAACGTCCTGACTTTC
TRBJ1-5,13,TRBV12-3/TRBV12-4,.,few,CASSPDSAGPQHF,TGTGCCAGCAGCCCGGACAGTGCAGGGCCCCAGCATTTT
TRBJ1-2,12,TRBV3-1,.,once,CASSRRYYGYTF,TGTGCCAGCAGCCGCCGATACTATGGCTACACCTTC
TRBJ2-5,13,TRBV7-9,.,.,CASSLVGDGTQYF,TGTGCCAGCAGCTTAGTTGGGGACGGAACCCAGTACTTC
TRBJ1-5,13,TRBV2,.,.,CASGVGQNQPQHF,TGTGCCAGTGGGGTTGGGCAGAATCAGCCCCAGCATTTT
TRBJ2-5,14,TRBV7-2,.,few,CASSIRTHQETQYF,TGTGCCAGCAGTATACGGACACACCAAGAGACCCAGTACTTC
TRBJ2-7,16,TRBV7-9,.,.,CASSLGGSGNSYEQYF,TGTGCCAGCAGCTTAGGAGGTAGCGGTAACTCCTACGAGCAGTACTTC
TRBJ1-4,13,TRBV2,TRBD1,many,CASSEGDSGKLFF,TGTGCCAGCAGTGAAGGGGACAGTGGAAAACTGTTTTTT
TRBJ1-1,14,TRBV25-1,TRBD1,.,CASSKGASNTEAFF,TGTGCCAGCAGTAAGGGGGCCTCAAACACTGAAGCTTTCTTT
TRBJ2-7,13,TRBV10-3,.,.,CASLGGRDYEQYF,TGTGCCAGCTTAGGCGGGCGGGACTACGAGCAGTACTTC
TRBJ2-5,12,TRBV7-9,.,few,CASSLTRGTQYF,TGTGCCAGCAGCTTGACCCGCGGGACCCAGTACTTC
TRBJ1-3,15,TRBV2,.,.,CASSTGILSGNTIYF,TGTGCCAGCAGTACGGGGATACTCTCTGGAAACACCATATATTTT
TRBJ1-1,13,TRBV20-1,.,.,CSATGQTNTGAFF,TGCAGTGCTACCGGACAGACAAACACTGGAGCTTTCTTT
TRBJ1-3,15,TRBV19,.,.,CASSWAVSSGNTIYF,TGTGCCAGTAGTTGGGCAGTCTCCTCTGGAAACACCATATATTTT
TRBJ1-6,16,TRBV15,TRBD1,.,CATSRRAGTGGSPLHF,TGTGCCACCAGCAGGAGGGCCGGGACAGGGGGTTCACCCCTCCACTTT
TRBJ1-5,15,TRBV12-3/TRBV12-4,TRBD1,few,CASSRAGTGNQPQHF,TGTGCCAGCAGTCGGGCCGGGACAGGGAATCAGCCCCAGCATTTT
TRBJ2-2,15,TRBV19,.,.,CASIPQGRNTGELSF,TGTGCCAGTATCCCCCAGGGGCGAAACACCGGGGAGCTGTCTTTT
TRBJ1-3,19,TRBV20-1,.,.,CSARVSGREESASGNTIYF,TGCAGTGCTAGAGTCTCTGGCAGGGAAGAATCGGCCTCTGGAAACACCATATATTTT
TRBJ2-2,17,TRBV14,TRBD2,.,CASSQDSGRKITGELFF,TGTGCCAGCAGCCAAGATTCCGGGAGGAAGATCACCGGGGAGCTGTTTTTT
TRBJ1-4,16,TRBV24-1,.,.,CATSDATPGSNEKLFF,TGTGCCACCAGTGACGCCACCCCGGGATCTAATGAAAAACTGTTTTTT
TRBJ2-7,15,TRBV7-6,.,.,CASSQGRDPGFEQYF,TGTGCCAGCAGCCAAGGGCGGGACCCTGGGTTCGAGCAGTACTTC
TRBJ1-2,13,TRBV11-3,.,.,CASSPGLRGGYTF,TGTGCCAGCAGCCCGGGACTTAGGGGTGGCTACACCTTC
TRBJ1-1,16,TRBV19,.,.,CASASIGGSRDTEAFF,TGTGCCAGTGCCTCTATCGGGGGATCTCGGGACACTGAAGCTTTCTTT
TRBJ2-3,13,TRBV20-1,TRBD1,.,CSARTGTVGTQYF,TGCAGTGCTAGAACGGGGACAGTCGGTACGCAGTATTTT
TRBJ2-7,17,TRBV29-1,TRBD2,many,CSVELPAGLGSSYEQYF,TGCAGCGTTGAATTACCGGCGGGACTAGGGAGCTCCTACGAGCAGTACTTC
TRBJ2-5,12,TRBV20-1,.,few,CSAPRPVETQYF,TGCAGTGCCCCACGACCAGTCGAGACCCAGTACTTC
TRBJ2-5,11,TRBV19,TRBD2,.,CASSMSGGQYF,TGTGCCAGTAGTATGTCGGGGGGCCAGTACTTC
TRBJ2-7,14,TRBV7-9,.,many,CASSPRTGSYEQYF,TGTGCCAGTAGTCCGCGGACGGGATCCTACGAGCAGTACTTC
TRBJ2-2,15,TRBV29-1,TRBD2,few,CSVEHGGVNTGELFF,TGCAGCGTTGAACATGGGGGGGTAAACACCGGGGAGCTGTTTTTT
TRBJ2-7,13,TRBV5-1,TRBD1,.,CASSEYRGFEQYF,TGCGCCAGCAGCGAGTACAGGGGGTTCGAGCAGTACTTC
TRBJ2-5,12,TRBV7-9,.,many,CASSPWQETQYF,TGTGCCAGCAGCCCTTGGCAAGAGACCCAGTACTTC
TRBJ2-6,18,TRBV2,.,.,CASSEQRRGVLWANVLTF,TGTGCCAGCAGTGAACAAAGGAGAGGAGTATTGTGGGCCAACGTCCTGACTTTC
TRBJ2-7,15,TRBV7-2,.,.,CASSPLGGRGYEQYF,TGTGCCAGCAGCCCCCTCGGGGGGCGGGGGTACGAGCAGTACTTC
TRBJ1-4,15,TRBV7-9,.,many,CASSLRWDANEKLFF,TGTGCCAGCAGCCTAAGATGGGACGCTAATGAAAAACTGTTTTTT
TRBJ1-1,12,TRBV7-8,TRBD1,.,CASSLYGTAAFF,TGTGCCAGCAGCCTGTACGGGACAGCTGCTTTCTTT
TRBJ1-4,13,TRBV6-1,.,.,CASRPGEEEKLFF,TGTGCCAGCAGACCAGGGGAAGAAGAAAAACTGTTTTTT
TRBJ2-7,12,TRBV7-9,.,few,CAISLGVREQYF,TGTGCCATTTCGCTAGGGGTTCGCGAGCAGTACTTC
TRBJ1-1,16,TRBV20-1,TRBD1,.,CSARRQGGLMNTEAFF,TGCAGTGCTAGGAGACAGGGGGGACTCATGAACACTGAAGCTTTCTTT
TRBJ1-4,14,TRBV19,TRBD1,few,CASSTTGWSEKLFF,TGTGCCAGTAGTACGACAGGGTGGAGTGAAAAACTGTTTTTT